Listed here are 22 T cell receptor beta chains from one sample, sequenced in a study of T-cell reconstitution after alpha-beta-depleted transplantation in children. Library preparation (for TCRbeta) was performed with unique molecular identifiers. TCRdb reanalysed the PCR reads using MiXCR and keeps one entry per CDR3 protein. The sample consists of 190,000 or so distinct CDR3 sequences, about 6.4% of them appearing once. The input for sequencing was PBMCs from the stem cell graft donor, taken from the stem cell graft. These receptors were collected from a human donor who donated a stem cell graft to a child with Wiskott-Aldrich syndrome.

The V and J genes are TRBV7-2 and TRBJ1-4; D uncertain. V was pared by 5 bases and J by 0 bases, with 10 bases between. The CDR3 loop spans 15 amino acids. Germline values: CDR1 SGHTA, CDR2 FQGNSA. The CDR3 DNA sequence: TGTGCCAGCAGCCAGCGGGCATCAACTAATGAAAAACTGTTTTTT. This sequence encodes CASSQRASTNEKLFF.

There are many counts of this clonotype. This rearrangement joins TRBV5-1 to TRBJ2-7; D gene unclear. This CDR3 spans 12 amino acids. The germline gives CDR1 SGHRS, CDR2 YFSETQ. The ends were cut back, 4 bases at V and 6 bases at J, with 11 bases in the middle. CDR3 in DNA: TGCGCCAGCAGCCCGCAGCCCCCCGAGCAGTACTTC. It yields the protein CASSPQPPEQYF. The complete variable domain, with remaining parts taken from reference TRBV5-1 and TRBJ2-7, reads KAGVTQTPRYLIKTRGQQVTLSCSPISGHRSVSWYQQTPGQGLQFLFEYFSETQRNKGNFPGRFSGRQFSNSRSEMNVSTLELGDSALYLCASSPQPPEQYFGPGTRLTVT.

This clonotype was observed at least ten times. The J gene is TRBJ2-6, the V gene TRBV28; a possible D gene is TRBD1 (6 bases). Deletions cut 3 bases from V and 2 bases from J, with 11 bases between. CDR3 size: 16 residues. The germline V gene has CDR1 MDHEN and CDR2 SYDVKM. The CDR3 loop is CASSLIGGAGANVLTF. CDR3 sequence (DNA): TGTGCCAGCAGTTTGATTGGGGGCGCTGGGGCCAACGTCCTGACTTTC.

This chain connects TRBV5-1 to TRBJ1-4; unclear D gene. Germline CDR1 is SGHRS and CDR2 is YFSETQ. V gave up 0 bases and J gave up 8 bases, with 11 bases separating them. This CDR3 spans 14 amino acids. The chain's CDR3 is CASSLEVLGEKLFF. CDR3 nucleotides: TGCGCCAGCAGCTTGGAGGTCCTAGGCGAAAAACTGTTTTTT. Combining the CDR3 with reference TRBV5-1 and TRBJ1-4 gives the whole variable domain KAGVTQTPRYLIKTRGQQVTLSCSPISGHRSVSWYQQTPGQGLQFLFEYFSETQRNKGNFPGRFSGRQFSNSRSEMNVSTLELGDSALYLCASSLEVLGEKLFFGSGTQLSVL.

This clonotype was picked up many times. This rearrangement joins TRBV5-1 to TRBJ1-1; 11 bases line up with TRBD1. Germline CDR1 and CDR2: SGHRS and YFSETQ. There are 14 residues in the CDR3. V dropped 5 bases and J dropped 4; count of bases not matched to a gene: 4. CDR3 region: CASRAGTGGTEAFF. The DNA of the CDR3 is TGCGCCAGCAGGGCCGGGACAGGGGGCACTGAAGCTTTCTTT.

This clonotype was found many times. The rearrangement joins TRBV10-3 to TRBJ2-5; a weak D match, TRBD1 (5 bases). Trimming left V 2 bases short and J 4 bases short, with 11 bases between. There are 14 residues in the CDR3. The germline CDR1 and CDR2 sequences are ENHRY and SYGVKD. The DNA for the CDR3 is TGTGCCATCAGTGAGGGGGCGCCCCGAGAGACCCAGTACTTC. Its protein is CAISEGAPRETQYF.

This clonotype was seen ten or more times. The rearrangement joins TRBV9 to TRBJ2-7; D not certain. Germline lookup yields CDR1 SGDLS and CDR2 YYNGEE. V was pared by 4 bases and J by 5 bases, with 10 bases between. This CDR3 comprises 12 residues. The CDR3 reads CASSPSFDEQYF. The CDR3 DNA is TGTGCCAGCAGCCCCTCCTTCGACGAGCAGTACTTC.

This clonotype was counted ten times or more. The chain couples TRBV6-2 or TRBV6-3 to TRBJ2-6; D may match TRBD1 or TRBD2 (6 bases each). Germline CDR1 is MNHEY and CDR2 is SVGEGT. V was pared by 7 bases and J by 1 base, with 20 bases between. The CDR3 loop spans 18 amino acids. The CDR3 DNA reads as TGTGCCAGCACCAACGGTCGGGGGCGCGGTTCTGGGGCCAACGTCCTGACTTTC. Its translation: CASTNGRGRGSGANVLTF.

This clonotype was found many times. The gene calls are TRBV5-6 and TRBJ2-3; the D is unclear. The germline V gene has CDR1 SGHDT and CDR2 YYEEEE. Trimming took 1 base from V and 4 from J, leaving 7 bases between them. The CDR3 is made up of 13 amino acids. In DNA form, the CDR3 reads TGTGCCAGCAGCTTGCGGGTGTCAGATACGCAGTATTTT. Translating gives CASSLRVSDTQYF.

The table lists this clonotype with a few counts. V and J are TRBV7-2 and TRBJ2-5; D not resolved. Germline V gene data show CDR1 as SGHTA and CDR2 as FQGNSA. The CDR3 sequence is 17 residues long. Trimming took off 1 base at V and 5 bases at J, with 20 bases between the two ends. The CDR3 region is CASSLGSILAVGETQYF. The CDR3 DNA reads as TGTGCCAGCAGCTTAGGGTCTATCCTGGCAGTTGGGGAGACCCAGTACTTC.

This clonotype was seen many times. The chain links TRBV29-1 to TRBJ2-7; 8 nucleotides agree with TRBD2. Looked up from germline, CDR1 is SQVTM and CDR2 is ANQGSEA. Trimming cost V 0 bases and J 2 bases; bases outside gene matches: 12. This CDR3 is 17 amino acids long. For the CDR3, the DNA is TGCAGCGTTGAAGATTGGCGGGTGGGTAGCGGGACCTACGAGCAGTACTTC. Encoded protein: CSVEDWRVGSGTYEQYF.

Many counts were recorded for this clonotype. This chain links TRBV29-1 with TRBJ2-5; 9 bases map to TRBD1. Looked up from germline, CDR1 is SQVTM and CDR2 is ANQGSEA. This CDR3 contains 16 residues. The ends lost 3 bases at V and 2 bases at J; junction bases unmatched: 10. The CDR3: CSVDNTDRGGQETQYF. The CDR3 bases are TGCAGCGTTGACAATACGGACAGGGGAGGGCAAGAGACCCAGTACTTC.

This clonotype turned up a few times. V is TRBV3-1 and J is TRBJ1-6; TRBD1 is a possible D gene (5 bases). Germline values: CDR1 LGHDT, CDR2 YNNKEL (reference sequence). The CDR3 consists of 15 residues. The V gene lost 4 bases and the J gene lost 6 bases, with 13 bases spanning the gap. Written as DNA, the CDR3 is TGTGCCAGCAGCCCACTGACGGGGGTTAATTCACCCCTCCACTTT. Translation: CASSPLTGVNSPLHF.

This clonotype turned up a few times. J is TRBJ2-3 and V is TRBV30, with D perhaps being TRBD1 or TRBD2 (5 bases each). Trimming stripped 7 bases from V and 14 bases from J, with 22 bases between. From germline, CDR1 is GTSNPN and CDR2 SVGIG (reference sequence). This CDR3 has 12 amino acids. For the CDR3, the DNA is TGTGCCTTTTCCGGGGCGGACATAGTGTTGTATTTT. Protein product: CAFSGADIVLYF. The complete variable domain, with remaining parts taken from reference TRBV30 and TRBJ2-3, reads SQTIHQWPATLVQPVGSPLSLECTVEGTSNPNLYWYRQAAGRGLQLLFYSVGIGQISSEVPQNLSASRPQDRQFILSSKKLLLSDSGFYLCAFSGADIVLYFGPGTRLTVL.

This clonotype was detected only a few times. This chain connects TRBV7-6 to TRBJ2-3; 7 nucleotides match TRBD2. Germline V gene data show CDR1 as SGHVS and CDR2 as FNYEAQ. This CDR3 has 16 residues. V dropped 4 bases and J dropped 3; count of bases not matched to a gene: 10. CDR3 residues: CASSSARVRGTDTQYF. In nucleotides, the CDR3 is TGTGCCAGCAGCTCGGCGCGGGTGCGGGGGACAGATACGCAGTATTTT.

There are many counts of this clonotype. The rearrangement joins TRBV7-2 to TRBJ2-1; D may be TRBD1 (5 bases). The germline V and J ends were trimmed by 5 bases and 5 bases, with 16 bases remaining between them. The germline V gene has CDR1 SGHTA and CDR2 FQGNSA. The CDR3 is 15 amino acids. For the CDR3, the DNA is TGTGCCAGCAGCCCGCTTAGGACAAGTAACAATGAGCAGTTCTTC. This codes for CASSPLRTSNNEQFF.

This clonotype was picked up many times. The chain is built from TRBV6-8 and TRBJ2-1, with 8 bases fitting TRBD2. The CDR3 covers 16 residues. Germline CDR1 reads MNHGY; CDR2 reads SAAAGT. The V and J ends lost 6 bases and 5 bases, in that order; junction bases with no gene match: 12. The CDR3: CASSSPVAGINNEQFF. The CDR3 DNA reads as TGTGCCAGCAGCTCTCCCGTAGCGGGGATAAACAATGAGCAGTTCTTC.

This clonotype was recorded many times. J is TRBJ1-4 and V is TRBV5-1; TRBD1 is a possible D gene (5 bases). Germline V gene lookup returns CDR1 SGHRS and CDR2 YFSETQ. The CDR3 sequence is 14 residues long. Trimming took off 4 bases at V and 8 bases at J, with 15 bases between the two ends. In DNA, the CDR3 is TGCGCCAGCAGCATTCGCCGGGGGGACGAAAAACTGTTTTTT. The encoded protein is CASSIRRGDEKLFF.

There are many counts of this clonotype. This rearrangement joins TRBV20-1 to TRBJ2-3; a possible D gene is TRBD2 (6 bases). The V end was cut by 5 bases, the J end by 0 bases, with 15 bases between. Germline V lookup: CDR1 DFQATT, CDR2 SNEGSKA (reference sequence). The CDR3 length is 15 residues. Here the CDR3 reads CSAPLWAGSTDTQYF. The CDR3 bases are TGCAGTGCTCCCCTGTGGGCGGGGAGCACAGATACGCAGTATTTT.

The sample holds many counts of this clonotype. The J gene is TRBJ2-7, the V gene TRBV28, with TRBD2 as a possible D gene (5 bases). Deletions cut 5 bases from V and 0 bases from J, with 14 bases between. Per germline, CDR1 MDHEN and CDR2 SYDVKM. This CDR3 is 15 amino acids long. CDR3 coding DNA: TGTGCCAGCAGTGAGACGGGGTTTAGCTCCTACGAGCAGTACTTC. The encoded protein is CASSETGFSSYEQYF.

Only a few counts were recorded for this clonotype. The junction and the germline gene differ at one end; a read error may be behind it. The V call is TRBV20-1, the J call TRBJ2-7, with TRBD2 identical over 9 bases. This CDR3 has 16 residues. CDR1 DFQATT and CDR2 SNEGSKA come from the germline V gene (reference sequence). The CDR3 protein is CCASPLAGDYSYEQYF. The CDR3 DNA reads TGCTGTGCTAGCCCCTTAGCGGGGGATTACTCCTACGAGCAGTACTTC.

This clonotype was detected many times. The chain employs TRBV5-1 and TRBJ2-2; 9 nucleotides line up with TRBD1. CDR1 SGHRS and CDR2 YFSETQ come from the germline V gene. J was trimmed by 4 bases and V by 3 bases; bases with no gene match: 4. This CDR3 is 15 amino acids long. In nucleotides, the CDR3 is TGCGCCAGCAGCTCGCGGACAGGGGTCACCGGGGAGCTGTTTTTT. It is translated as CASSSRTGVTGELFF.